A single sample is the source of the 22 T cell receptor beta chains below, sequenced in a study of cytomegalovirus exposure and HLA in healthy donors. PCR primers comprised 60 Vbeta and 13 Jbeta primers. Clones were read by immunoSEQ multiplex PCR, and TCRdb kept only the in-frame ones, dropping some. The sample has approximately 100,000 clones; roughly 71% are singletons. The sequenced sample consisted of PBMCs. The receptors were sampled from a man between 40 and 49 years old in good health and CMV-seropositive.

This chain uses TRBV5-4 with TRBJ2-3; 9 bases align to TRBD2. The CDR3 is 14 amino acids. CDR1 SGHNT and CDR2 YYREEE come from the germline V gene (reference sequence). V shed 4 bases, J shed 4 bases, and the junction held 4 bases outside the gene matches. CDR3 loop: CASSLIAGADTQYF. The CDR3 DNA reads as TGTGCCAGCAGCCTAATAGCGGGAGCAGATACGCAGTATTTT.

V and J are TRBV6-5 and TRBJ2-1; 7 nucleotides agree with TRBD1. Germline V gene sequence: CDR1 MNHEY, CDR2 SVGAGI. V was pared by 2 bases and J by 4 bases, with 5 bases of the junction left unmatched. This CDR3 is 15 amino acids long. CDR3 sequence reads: CASSYIQGLYNEQFF. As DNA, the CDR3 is TGTGCCAGCAGTTACATACAGGGGCTATACAATGAGCAGTTCTTC.

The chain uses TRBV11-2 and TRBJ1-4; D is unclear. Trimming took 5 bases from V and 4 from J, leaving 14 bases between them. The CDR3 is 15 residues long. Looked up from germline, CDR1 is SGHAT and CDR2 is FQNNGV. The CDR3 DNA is TGTGCCAGCAGCGCCTCGCCCGGTAATAATGAAAAACTGTTTTTT. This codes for CASSASPGNNEKLFF.

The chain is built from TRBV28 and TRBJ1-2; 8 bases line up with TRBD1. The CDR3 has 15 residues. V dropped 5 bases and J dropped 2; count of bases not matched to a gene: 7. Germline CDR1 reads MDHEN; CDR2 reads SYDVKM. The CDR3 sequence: CASSPGTGLNYGYTF. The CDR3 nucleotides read TGTGCCAGCAGTCCAGGGACAGGCCTCAACTATGGCTACACCTTC.

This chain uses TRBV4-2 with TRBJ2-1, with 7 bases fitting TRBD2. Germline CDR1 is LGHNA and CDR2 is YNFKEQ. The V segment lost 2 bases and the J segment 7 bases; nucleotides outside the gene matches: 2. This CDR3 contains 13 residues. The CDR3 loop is CASSQSAGNEQFF. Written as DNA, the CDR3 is TGTGCCAGCAGCCAATCAGCGGGAAATGAGCAGTTCTTC.

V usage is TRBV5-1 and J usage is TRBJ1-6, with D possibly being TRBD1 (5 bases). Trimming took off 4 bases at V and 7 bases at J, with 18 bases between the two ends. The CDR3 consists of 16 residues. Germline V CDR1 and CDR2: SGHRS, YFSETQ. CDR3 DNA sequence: TGCGCCAGCAGCCCCCGTGAAGGGGTTAGGAATTCACCCCTCCACTTT. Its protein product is CASSPREGVRNSPLHF.

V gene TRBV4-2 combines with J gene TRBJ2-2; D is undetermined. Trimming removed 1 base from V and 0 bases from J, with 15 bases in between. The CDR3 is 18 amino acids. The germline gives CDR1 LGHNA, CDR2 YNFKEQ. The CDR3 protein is CASSQAYPIQTNTGELFF. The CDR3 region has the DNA TGTGCCAGCAGCCAAGCTTACCCCATACAGACGAACACCGGGGAGCTGTTTTTT.

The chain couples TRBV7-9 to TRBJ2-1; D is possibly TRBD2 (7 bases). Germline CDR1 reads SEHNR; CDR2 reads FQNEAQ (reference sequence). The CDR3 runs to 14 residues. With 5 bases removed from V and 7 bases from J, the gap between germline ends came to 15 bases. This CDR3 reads CASSPPRGANEQFF. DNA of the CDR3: TGTGCCAGCAGCCCCCCCCGGGGGGCGAATGAGCAGTTCTTC.

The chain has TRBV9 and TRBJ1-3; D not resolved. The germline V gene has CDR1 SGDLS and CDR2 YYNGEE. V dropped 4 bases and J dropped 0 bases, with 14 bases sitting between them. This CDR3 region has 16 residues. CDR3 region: CASSPHGRDSGNTIYF. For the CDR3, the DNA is TGTGCCAGCAGCCCTCACGGGAGAGACTCTGGAAACACCATATATTTT.

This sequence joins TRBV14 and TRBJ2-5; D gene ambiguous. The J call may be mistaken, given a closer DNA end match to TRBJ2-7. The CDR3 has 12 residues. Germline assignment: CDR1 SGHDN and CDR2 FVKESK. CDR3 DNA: TGTGCCAGCAGCCAAGTAAGTTACGAGCAGTACTTC. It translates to CASSQVSYEQYF.

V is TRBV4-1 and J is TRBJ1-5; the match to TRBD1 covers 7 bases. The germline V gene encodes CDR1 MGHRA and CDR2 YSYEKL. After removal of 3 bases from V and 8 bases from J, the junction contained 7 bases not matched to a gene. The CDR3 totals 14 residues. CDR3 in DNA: TGCGCCAGCAGCCACTCGACAGGGTTGGAGCCCCAGCATTTT. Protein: CASSHSTGLEPQHF.

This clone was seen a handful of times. CDR3 sequence: CASSPGAYQETQYF. The CDR3 region has the DNA TGTGCCAGCAGCCCAGGGGCGTACCAAGAGACCCAGTACTTC. V and J are TRBV5-6 and TRBJ2-5; possibly TRBD1 for D (6 bases). V gave up 4 bases and J gave up 0 bases, with 10 bases separating them. There are 14 residues in the CDR3. Germline V gene sequence: CDR1 SGHDT, CDR2 YYEEEE.

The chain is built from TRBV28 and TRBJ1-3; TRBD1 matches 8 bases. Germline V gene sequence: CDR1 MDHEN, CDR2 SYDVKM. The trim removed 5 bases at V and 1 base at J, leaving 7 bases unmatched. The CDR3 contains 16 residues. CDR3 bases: TGTGCCAGCAGTACCCAACAGGGGGGTTCTGGAAACACCATATATTTT. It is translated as CASSTQQGGSGNTIYF.

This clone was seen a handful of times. This CDR3 is CASSQDRAGTGELFF. The CDR3 bases are TGTGCCAGCAGCCAGGACAGGGCAGGCACCGGGGAGCTGTTTTTT. J is TRBJ2-2 and V is TRBV11-3; 8 bases agree with TRBD1. V was clipped by 5 bases and J by 4 bases; unmatched bases: 6. Germline assignment: CDR1 SGHNT and CDR2 YENEEA. There are 15 residues in the CDR3.

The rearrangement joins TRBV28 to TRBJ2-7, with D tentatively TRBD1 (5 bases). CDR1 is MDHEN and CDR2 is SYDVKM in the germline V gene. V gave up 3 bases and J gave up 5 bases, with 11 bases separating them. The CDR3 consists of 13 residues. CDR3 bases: TGTGCCAGCAGTTTGGACACCCACCACGAGCAGTACTTC. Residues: CASSLDTHHEQYF.

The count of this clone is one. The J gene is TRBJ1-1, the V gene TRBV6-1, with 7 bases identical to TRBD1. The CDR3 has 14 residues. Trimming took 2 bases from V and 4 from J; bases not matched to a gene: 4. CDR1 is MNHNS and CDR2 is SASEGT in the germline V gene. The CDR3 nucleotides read TGTGCCAGCAGTGAAACAGGGGAGTTCACTGAAGCTTTCTTT. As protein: CASSETGEFTEAFF.

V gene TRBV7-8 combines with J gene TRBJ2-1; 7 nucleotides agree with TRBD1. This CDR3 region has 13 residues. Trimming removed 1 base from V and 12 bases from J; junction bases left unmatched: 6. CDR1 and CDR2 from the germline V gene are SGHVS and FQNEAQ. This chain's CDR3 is CASSLGSTGTQFF. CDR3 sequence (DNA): TGTGCCAGCAGCTTAGGGTCGACAGGGACGCAGTTCTTC.

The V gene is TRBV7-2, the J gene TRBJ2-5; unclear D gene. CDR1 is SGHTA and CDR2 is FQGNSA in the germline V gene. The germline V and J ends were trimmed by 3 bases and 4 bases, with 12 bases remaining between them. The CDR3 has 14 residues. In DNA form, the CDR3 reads TGTGCCAGCAGCTTCGCGAAACTTCCAGAGACCCAGTACTTC. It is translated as CASSFAKLPETQYF.

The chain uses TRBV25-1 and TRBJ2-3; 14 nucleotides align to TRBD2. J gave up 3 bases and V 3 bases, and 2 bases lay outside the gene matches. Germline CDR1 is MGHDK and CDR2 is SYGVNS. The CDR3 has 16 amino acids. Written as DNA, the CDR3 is TGTGCCAGCAGTGAGGGGACTAGCGGGAGAACAGATACGCAGTATTTT. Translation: CASSEGTSGRTDTQYF.

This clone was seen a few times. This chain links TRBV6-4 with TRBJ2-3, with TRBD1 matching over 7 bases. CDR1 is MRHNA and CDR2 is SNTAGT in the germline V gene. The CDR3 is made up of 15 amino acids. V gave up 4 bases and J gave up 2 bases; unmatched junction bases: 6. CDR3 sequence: CASSATGELTDTQYF. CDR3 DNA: TGTGCCAGCAGTGCTACAGGGGAACTCACAGATACGCAGTATTTT.

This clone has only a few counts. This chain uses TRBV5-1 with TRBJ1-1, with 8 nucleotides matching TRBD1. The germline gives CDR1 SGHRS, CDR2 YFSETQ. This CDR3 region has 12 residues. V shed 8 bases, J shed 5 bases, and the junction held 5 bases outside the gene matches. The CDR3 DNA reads TGCGCCAGGGGGACAGGATGGACTGAAGCTTTCTTT. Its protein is CARGTGWTEAFF.

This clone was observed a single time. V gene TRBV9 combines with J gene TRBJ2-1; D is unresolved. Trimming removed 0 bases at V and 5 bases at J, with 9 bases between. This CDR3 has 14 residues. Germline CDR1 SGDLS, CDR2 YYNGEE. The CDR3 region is CASSVDILDNEQFF. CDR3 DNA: TGTGCCAGCAGCGTAGACATCCTAGACAATGAGCAGTTCTTC.